This T cell receptor (beta chain) emerged from a study of cytomegalovirus exposure and HLA in healthy donors. Looking at the study overall: In a previous analysis, 100 million to 140 million unique TCR beta sequences were found from approximately 180 million T cells.

60 Vbeta and 13 Jbeta primers were used in PCR. TCRdb's table, derived via immunoSEQ multiplex PCR, lists solely in-frame clones and lacks some. The data show around 120,000 clones, over 70% seen once. The sequence derives from a woman between 35 and 50 years old in good health and CMV-seronegative. Sequencing was performed on PBMCs.

The CDR3 DNA follows: TGTGCCAGCAGCTTGTCGACTAGCGGGAGGCTTAGCTCCTACGAGCAGTACTTC. This gives the protein CASSLSTSGRLSSYEQYF. The genes are TRBV5-4 and TRBJ2-7; 13 positions match TRBD2. The CDR3 runs 18 residues. The germline V gene has CDR1 SGHNT and CDR2 YYREEE (reference sequence). V dropped 1 base and J dropped 0; count of bases not matched to a gene: 7.